This TCR beta chain was obtained from a study of human T cells and chemical hapten exposure. General study findings and limits: No shift was seen in TCRs above 1 in 1000 frequency with DPC sensitization.

The study used a library that attached unique molecular identifiers to individual cDNA molecules. TCRdb used MiXCR to reprocess the RACE reads, holding one entry per CDR3 protein. This table has 200,000 to 300,000 distinct CDR3 sequences, about 8.6% appearing once. The CDR3 covers 15 residues. CDR1 is SGHNT, CDR2 YYREEE, per germline (reference sequence). Trimming cost V 4 bases and J 2 bases, with 13 bases left between them. This clonotype was seen more than once but under ten times. Its antigen is unknown. As to time point: pre-sensitization, week 0. Treatment defined: therapeutic diphenylcyclopropenone sensitization with weekly scalp DPC.

This TCR came from a woman between 40 and 55 years old with alopecia areata. Some clones in this sample may be carry-over from other donors' samples. The sample here was whole blood, taken in connection with sensitization to the hapten diphenylcyclopropenone (DPC). The V call is TRBV5-4, the J call TRBJ2-1; D is perhaps TRBD2 (6 bases). CDR3 amino acids: CASSRAGLTYNEQFF. CDR3 nucleotide sequence: TGTGCCAGCAGCCGGGCGGGGTTAACCTACAATGAGCAGTTCTTC.